These 18 T cell receptor beta chains were sequenced from one sample in a study of breast tumors, draining lymph nodes, adjacent tissues. The lymph nodes were axillary draining lymph nodes from breast cancer patients. A single record per CDR3 protein comes from TCRdb applying MiXCR to the multiplex PCR reads. The sample carries some 130,000 distinct CDR3 sequences, about 20% recorded once. What was sequenced was axillary lymph node tissue. Receptor source: a female donor with breast cancer. Some clones in this sample may be carry-over from other donors' samples.

This clonotype occurred many times. The chain employs TRBV24-1 and TRBJ2-3; D gene uncertain. Germline-derived CDR1 and CDR2 are KGHDR and SFDVKD. V was trimmed by 5 bases and J by 2 bases, leaving 13 bases between them. The CDR3 runs 15 residues. In DNA, the CDR3 is TGTGCCACCAGTGTTCAGACCGCTTTCACAGATACGCAGTATTTT. It is translated as CATSVQTAFTDTQYF.

This clonotype was counted at least ten times. CDR3 sequence: CASSLDTSQTGELFF. The CDR3 DNA reads TGCGCCAGCAGCTTGGATACTAGTCAGACCGGGGAGCTGTTTTTT. The rearrangement links TRBV5-1 to TRBJ2-2, with a possible D match to TRBD2 (5 bases). V lost 0 bases and J 5 bases, leaving 11 bases between the germline ends. The V gene's germline CDR1 is SGHRS and CDR2 YFSETQ. The CDR3 sequence is 15 residues long.

This clonotype was counted at least ten times. V usage is TRBV5-1 and J usage is TRBJ2-1, with 7 bases aligning to TRBD2. The CDR3 loop spans 13 amino acids. V dropped 0 bases and J dropped 10; count of bases not matched to a gene: 4. Germline lookup yields CDR1 SGHRS and CDR2 YFSETQ. The CDR3 here is CASSLGEGFEQFF. The CDR3 nucleotides are TGCGCCAGCAGCTTGGGGGAGGGGTTCGAGCAGTTCTTC. Filled out from reference TRBV5-1 and TRBJ2-1, the complete variable domain reads KAGVTQTPRYLIKTRGQQVTLSCSPISGHRSVSWYQQTPGQGLQFLFEYFSETQRNKGNFPGRFSGRQFSNSRSEMNVSTLELGDSALYLCASSLGEGFEQFFGPGTRLTVL.

Regarding this clonotype: Given the absence of the conserved phenylalanine or tryptophan at the CDR3 end, a read error is likely. This rearrangement joins TRBV3-1 to TRBJ2-6; 8 bases match TRBD1. Per the germline V gene, CDR1 is LGHDT and CDR2 is YNNKEL (reference sequence). The CDR3 runs to 15 residues. With V trimmed by 5 bases and J by 0 bases, 0 bases remained unmatched. CDR3 amino acids: CASSTGGSGANVLTS. CDR3 in DNA: TGTGCCAGCAGCACAGGGGGCTCTGGGGCCAACGTCCTGACTTCC.

This clonotype was picked up many times. The chain couples TRBV6-1 to TRBJ1-6; 8 nucleotides line up with TRBD1. The CDR3 runs 14 residues. Germline V gives CDR1 MNHNS, CDR2 SASEGT. The V and J ends lost 8 bases and 7 bases, in that order; junction bases with no gene match: 7. This chain's CDR3 is CASRFGTGNSPLHF. Written as DNA, the CDR3 is TGTGCCAGCCGTTTCGGGACAGGAAATTCACCCCTCCACTTT.

This clonotype was recorded many times. The chain couples TRBV20-1 to TRBJ2-7, with a possible D match to TRBD2 (6 bases). CDR3 length: 14 residues. Germline CDR1 reads DFQATT; CDR2 reads SNEGSKA (reference sequence). Trimming cost V 0 bases and J 3 bases, with 12 bases left between them. In DNA, the CDR3 is TGCAGTGCTAGAGAGTCGGGGGTGAGCTACGAGCAGTACTTC. Residues: CSARESGVSYEQYF.

In this sample, this clonotype turned up many times. The CDR3 is CASSPDFSYNSPLHF. The CDR3 DNA reads as TGTGCCAGCAGTCCGGACTTCTCCTATAATTCACCCCTCCACTTT. The V and J genes are TRBV3-1 and TRBJ1-6; the D is unclear. The V end lost 6 bases, the J end lost 0 bases, and 9 bases lay between the germline ends. Per the germline V gene, CDR1 is LGHDT and CDR2 is YNNKEL (reference sequence). The CDR3 length is 15 residues.

The CDR3 bases are TGTGCCAGTAGTATGCGGGAACTGAACACTGAAGCTTTCTTT. Protein product: CASSMRELNTEAFF. The rearrangement uses TRBV19 and TRBJ1-1; no firm D call. CDR3 length: 14 residues. The V end lost 3 bases, the J end lost 0 bases, and 8 bases lay between the germline ends. Germline V gene sequence: CDR1 LNHDA, CDR2 SQIVND (reference sequence).

This clonotype was detected ten times or more. V and J are TRBV4-1 and TRBJ2-1; TRBD2 agrees at 10 bases. Germline V gene data show CDR1 as MGHRA and CDR2 as YSYEKL. The CDR3 sequence is 16 residues long. Trimming at V came to 1 base and at J to 9 bases, leaving 9 bases not matched to a gene. This chain's CDR3 is CASSQAVAGGRSEQFF. Written as DNA, the CDR3 is TGCGCCAGCAGCCAAGCCGTAGCGGGAGGCCGGAGTGAGCAGTTCTTC.

This clonotype was counted at least ten times. This sequence joins TRBV2 and TRBJ1-4; no reliable D call. V was trimmed by 6 bases and J by 6 bases, leaving 14 bases between them. The CDR3 sequence is 14 residues long. Germline lookup yields CDR1 SNHLY and CDR2 FYNNEI. The CDR3 nucleotides are TGTGCCAGCAGGGCCGGGGAAGCTGATGAAAAACTGTTTTTT. Translation gives CASRAGEADEKLFF.

This clonotype was detected many times. The chain has TRBV20-1 and TRBJ2-7, with TRBD1 matching 10 bases. This CDR3 has 14 residues. From germline, CDR1 is DFQATT and CDR2 SNEGSKA (reference sequence). The V and J ends lost 2 bases and 3 bases, in that order; junction bases with no gene match: 4. CDR3 residues: CSARSGTGVYEQYF. CDR3 nucleotide sequence: TGCAGTGCTAGATCCGGGACAGGGGTCTACGAGCAGTACTTC.

This clonotype has a count of ten or more. The rearrangement uses TRBV25-1 and TRBJ1-2; maybe TRBD1 (5 bases). V was clipped by 1 base and J by 8 bases, with 14 bases between them. CDR3 length equals 14 residues. Germline assignment: CDR1 MGHDK and CDR2 SYGVNS. CDR3 residues: CASSELGREVGYTF. The CDR3, as DNA: TGTGCCAGCAGTGAATTGGGCAGGGAGGTAGGCTACACCTTC.

Many counts were recorded for this clonotype. This chain uses TRBV4-2 with TRBJ2-3; 14 positions match TRBD2. The CDR3 extends over 18 amino acids. Germline V gene data show CDR1 as LGHNA and CDR2 as YNFKEQ. V gave up 1 base and J gave up 4 bases; unmatched junction bases: 7. CDR3 DNA: TGTGCCAGCAGCCAAGCCGGGACTAGCGGGAGAGCAGCAGATACGCAGTATTTT. This encodes CASSQAGTSGRAADTQYF.

Comments on this clonotype: The junction shows a germline mismatch at one end, possibly a read error. The genes are TRBV19 and TRBJ2-7; possibly TRBD2 for D (5 bases). The V gene's germline CDR1 is LNHDA and CDR2 SQIVND (reference sequence). The CDR3 covers 15 residues. The CDR3 region is CASSIGRPGSYGQYF. The DNA of the CDR3 is TGTGCCAGTAGTATAGGTAGGCCGGGGTCCTACGGGCAGTACTTC.

This clonotype was recorded many times. The chain combines TRBV24-1 with TRBJ1-2, with D tentatively TRBD1 (6 bases). The germline gives CDR1 KGHDR, CDR2 SFDVKD. V was shortened by 2 bases and J by 7 bases, with 16 bases between the two germline ends. The length of the CDR3 is 15 residues. DNA for the CDR3: TGTGCCACCAGTGATTCGAGGGGGGGCAATCGTGGCTACACCTTC. It encodes CATSDSRGGNRGYTF.

Comments on this clonotype: This could be a read error, since a much larger clone is one nucleotide away. The chain couples TRBV19 to TRBJ2-5; 10 positions match TRBD2. The length of the CDR3 is 13 residues. Per germline, CDR1 LNHDA and CDR2 SQIVND (reference sequence). Trimming cost V 10 bases and J 5 bases; bases outside gene matches: 7. The CDR3 region is CANKASGSETQYF. The DNA for the CDR3 is TGTGCCAATAAGGCTAGCGGGAGTGAGACCCAGTACTTC.

This clonotype came up many times. The rearrangement joins TRBV3-1 to TRBJ2-7; perhaps D is TRBD1 or TRBD2 (5 bases each). The CDR3 extends over 14 amino acids. Trimming left V 0 bases short and J 9 bases short, with 15 bases between. CDR1 is LGHDT, CDR2 YNNKEL, per germline (reference sequence). Here the CDR3 DNA reads TGTGCCAGCAGCCAAGAGGTTCGTAGGGGACCGCAGTACTTC. It is translated as CASSQEVRRGPQYF.

Ten or more counts support this clonotype. V is TRBV10-2 and J is TRBJ2-3, with TRBD1 matching 10 bases. The V and J ends lost 8 bases and 5 bases, in that order; junction bases with no gene match: 4. Germline V gene sequence: CDR1 WSHSY, CDR2 SAAADI. This CDR3 spans 13 amino acids. CDR3 region: CASRTGGEDTQYF. The CDR3, as DNA: TGCGCCAGCCGGACAGGGGGGGAAGATACGCAGTATTTT.